The source of this T cell receptor (beta chain) is a study of shared clonotypes between healthy human individuals. Adults of Caucasian background living in Nashville, Tennessee made up all donors. Of note for this clone: Its specificity is unknown.

Findings and caveats of the study: Larger richness was generally estimated for naive than memory subsets. Limitation of the genetic and exposure-history diversity represented came from the few donors.

Sequenced by immunoSEQ multiplex PCR; TCRdb stores in-frame clones only, minus some. Of roughly 2.5 million clones in the sample, more than 80% were seen once. The sequenced sample was naive CD4+ T cells sorted from blood. This sample's subset: CD45RA+ positively selected. This TCR was recovered from a man aged 18-30 years in good health.

The CDR3 protein is CSSGSEDTQYF. CDR3 bases: TGCAGCTCAGGAAGCGAAGATACGCAGTATTTT. The J gene is TRBJ2-3, the V gene TRBV20-1, with D uncertain. This CDR3 has 11 amino acids. Germline V gene sequence: CDR1 DFQATT, CDR2 SNEGSKA (reference sequence).